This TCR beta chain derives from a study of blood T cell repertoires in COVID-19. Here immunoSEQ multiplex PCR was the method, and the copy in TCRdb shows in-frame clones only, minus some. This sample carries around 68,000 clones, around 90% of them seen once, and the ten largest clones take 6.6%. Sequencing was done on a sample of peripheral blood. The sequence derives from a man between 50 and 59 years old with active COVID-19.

In DNA form, the CDR3 reads TGTGCCAGCAGCCGCGGGACAGGGCAGAGGAACTATGGCTACACCTTC. It codes for CASSRGTGQRNYGYTF. V and J are TRBV3-1 (or the pseudogene TRBV3-2) and TRBJ1-2, with 9 bases matching TRBD1. CDR1 and CDR2 (germline): LGHDT, YNNKEL (reference sequence). This CDR3 has 16 amino acids. After removal of 4 bases from V and 2 bases from J, the junction contained 8 bases not matched to a gene.